This TCR beta chain was recovered during a study of T-cell reconstitution after alpha-beta-depleted transplantation in children. Unique molecular identifiers were used to barcode this TCRbeta library. TCRdb re-called the PCR reads with MiXCR, one entry per CDR3 protein. Among around 370,000 distinct CDR3 sequences, about a tenth were seen once, and the ten largest hold around 2.5%. The sample here was PBMCs from the stem cell graft donor, taken from the stem cell graft. This sequence was found in a human donor who donated a stem cell graft to a child with acute lymphoblastic leukemia.

This CDR3 is CSARGPAPREAFF. DNA for the CDR3: TGCAGTGCTAGAGGGCCGGCGCCAAGGGAAGCTTTCTTT. This sequence joins TRBV20-1 and TRBJ1-1; D call uncertain. There are 13 residues in the CDR3. Trimming cost V 1 base and J 8 bases, with 14 bases left between them. The germline V gene has CDR1 DFQATT and CDR2 SNEGSKA (reference sequence).